The next 19 T cell receptor beta chains were all read from a single sample in a study of blood T cell repertoires in COVID-19. Sequencing used immunoSEQ multiplex PCR; TCRdb keeps in-frame clones, though not all of them. The sample consists of 200,000 to 300,000 clones, 70% to 80% of them appearing once. Source material: peripheral blood. The receptors derive from a woman older than 75 with acute or convalescent COVID-19.

The chain has TRBV10-3 and TRBJ1-3; weak D call: TRBD1 (5 bases). The V gene's germline CDR1 is ENHRY and CDR2 SYGVKD. V lost 5 bases and J lost 2, with 7 bases in between. This CDR3 has 13 residues. CDR3 in DNA: TGTGCCATCAGTCCGGGGGCTGGAAACACCATATATTTT. As protein: CAISPGAGNTIYF.

The chain couples TRBV7-9 to TRBJ1-2; maybe TRBD1 (5 bases). Germline-derived CDR1 and CDR2 are SEHNR and FQNEAQ (reference sequence). The V end lost 5 bases, the J end lost 8 bases, and 24 bases lay between the germline ends. This CDR3 comprises 16 residues. The CDR3 protein is CASSRDLAPTKGGYTF. CDR3 in DNA: TGTGCCAGCAGCCGGGACTTGGCCCCAACAAAGGGAGGCTACACCTTC.

The sample holds one count of this clone. The chain employs TRBV6-5 and TRBJ2-5, with 8 bases lining up with TRBD1. Per the germline V gene, CDR1 is MNHEY and CDR2 is SVGAGI. CDR3 size: 16 residues. Trimming took 2 bases from V and 1 from J; bases not matched to a gene: 6. CDR3 DNA: TGTGCCAGCAGTTACACTACCACAGGGGGCCAAGAGACCCAGTACTTC. This codes for CASSYTTTGGQETQYF.

V is TRBV19 and J is TRBJ2-4; 10 nucleotides align to TRBD2. There are 17 residues in the CDR3. The J segment lost 3 bases and the V segment lost 6 bases, leaving 11 bases of the junction unmatched. Germline CDR1 LNHDA, CDR2 SQIVND (reference sequence). CDR3 sequence (DNA): TGTGCCAGTAGCCTACAGAGGACTAGCGGTGGCAAAAACATTCAGTACTTC. Translated, it gives CASSLQRTSGGKNIQYF.

This clone appeared a few times. The CDR3 DNA reads TGCAGTGCTAGAACAGGGACTGAGCAGTTCTTC. Amino acid sequence: CSARTGTEQFF. V usage is TRBV20-1 and J usage is TRBJ2-1; weak D call: TRBD1 (6 bases). Trimming shortened V by 2 bases and J by 9 bases, and 8 bases separated the two germline ends. Per germline, CDR1 DFQATT and CDR2 SNEGSKA (reference sequence). The CDR3 contains 11 residues.

This chain uses TRBV11-2 with TRBJ1-1; TRBD1 aligns across 7 bases. Germline CDR1 reads SGHAT; CDR2 reads FQNNGV. The CDR3 has 15 amino acids. Trimming cost V 2 bases and J 4 bases; bases outside gene matches: 7. The CDR3 here is CASSLRQGWSTEAFF. The CDR3 DNA follows: TGTGCCAGCAGCTTACGACAGGGATGGTCCACTGAAGCTTTCTTT.

The chain employs TRBV29-1 and TRBJ1-1; the D is unclear. The CDR3 consists of 12 residues. Per germline, CDR1 SQVTM and CDR2 ANQGSEA. Deletions cut 4 bases from V and 4 bases from J, with 10 bases between. CDR3 sequence: CSVGEVSTEAFF. The CDR3 DNA sequence: TGCAGCGTTGGGGAGGTAAGCACTGAAGCTTTCTTT.

The chain is built from TRBV7-2 and TRBJ2-3, with 7 positions matching TRBD2. The CDR3 has 16 amino acids. In germline, CDR1 is SGHTA, CDR2 FQGNSA. Trimming cost V 2 bases and J 2 bases; bases outside gene matches: 7. In nucleotides, the CDR3 is TGTGCCAGCAGCTTATTCGGCGGGGGAGCCACAGATACGCAGTATTTT. Translation gives CASSLFGGGATDTQYF.

V is TRBV2 and J is TRBJ1-5; weak D call: TRBD1 (5 bases). CDR1 and CDR2 from the germline V gene are SNHLY and FYNNEI. The CDR3 loop spans 15 amino acids. V lost 2 bases, J lost 7 bases, and 15 bases lay in between. CDR3 residues: CASSENGRVRQPQHF. CDR3 DNA: TGTGCCAGCAGTGAAAACGGCAGGGTGCGGCAGCCCCAGCATTTT. Variable domain in full (rest from reference TRBV2 and TRBJ1-5): EPEVTQTPSHQVTQMGQEVILRCVPISNHLYFYWYRQILGQKVEFLVSFYNNEISEKSEIFDDQFSVERPDGSNFTLKIRSTKLEDSAMYFCASSENGRVRQPQHFGDGTRLSIL.

The chain links TRBV6-5 to TRBJ1-5; D is undetermined. The CDR3 is made up of 15 amino acids. V was pared by 6 bases and J by 0 bases, with 12 bases between. Germline lookup yields CDR1 MNHEY and CDR2 SVGAGI. CDR3 nucleotide sequence: TGTGCCAGCAGAAACAGCCTTTCTAGCAATCAGCCCCAGCATTTT. Residues: CASRNSLSSNQPQHF.

The chain recombines TRBV5-6 with TRBJ1-1, with 7 bases that match TRBD1. CDR3 length equals 14 residues. The germline V gene has CDR1 SGHDT and CDR2 YYEEEE. V dropped 3 bases and J dropped 1; count of bases not matched to a gene: 3. Here the CDR3 reads CASSWGQRNTEAFF. The CDR3 DNA reads TGTGCCAGCAGCTGGGGACAGCGGAACACTGAAGCTTTCTTT. Using reference TRBV5-6 and TRBJ1-1 for the parts outside the CDR3, the full variable domain is DAGVTQSPTHLIKTRGQQVTLRCSPKSGHDTVSWYQQALGQGPQFIFQYYEEEERQRGNFPDRFSGHQFPNYSSELNVNALLLGDSALYLCASSWGQRNTEAFFGQGTRLTVV.

This chain connects TRBV5-4 to TRBJ1-1; TRBD1 matches at 8 bases. CDR3 size: 13 residues. Unmatched junction bases numbered 9, after V lost 4 bases and J lost 10 bases. The germline gives CDR1 SGHNT, CDR2 YYREEE (reference sequence). The CDR3 DNA is TGTGCCAGCAGCATGGGACAGGCTTATGTAGCTTTCTTT. Amino acid sequence: CASSMGQAYVAFF.

V usage is TRBV30 and J usage is TRBJ1-1; no firm D call. The germline gives CDR1 GTSNPN, CDR2 SVGIG (reference sequence). Trimming shortened V by 0 bases and J by 3 bases, and 14 bases separated the two germline ends. There are 15 residues in the CDR3. The DNA for the CDR3 is TGTGCCTGGAGTGTACGAGGCATTAGGCACACTGAAGCTTTCTTT. It is translated as CAWSVRGIRHTEAFF.

V usage is TRBV3-1 (or the pseudogene TRBV3-2) and J usage is TRBJ2-3, with D perhaps matching TRBD2 (6 bases). V shed 0 bases and J shed 2 bases, with 12 bases lying between them. The CDR3 length is 16 residues. Germline-derived CDR1 and CDR2 are LGHDT and YNNKEL (reference sequence). For the CDR3, the DNA is TGTGCCAGCAGCCAAGATTGGGGCGGGGCCACAGATACGCAGTATTTT. Protein product: CASSQDWGGATDTQYF.

V is TRBV27 and J is TRBJ1-4; D is ambiguous. The CDR3 is 17 amino acids. Germline V gene data show CDR1 as MNHEY and CDR2 as SMNVEV (reference sequence). The V end was cut by 5 bases, the J end by 4 bases, with 20 bases between. DNA of the CDR3: TGTGCCAGCAGTCCCTGGGCCGTATTCGGCAGTAATGAAAAACTGTTTTTT. Residues: CASSPWAVFGSNEKLFF.

The DNA for the CDR3 is TGTGCCAGTATGGGGGCGCTGGGGGACTATGGCTACACCTTC. Amino acids: CASMGALGDYGYTF. The genes are TRBV19 and TRBJ1-2, with a weak D call TRBD1 (6 bases). V shed 7 bases and J shed 3 bases, with 15 bases lying between them. The CDR3 sequence is 14 residues long. Per the germline V gene, CDR1 is LNHDA and CDR2 is SQIVND (reference sequence).

The CDR3 DNA reads TGTGCCAGCAGCTTGGCCGGAGCTGATTCCTACAATGAGCAGTTCTTC. Translated: CASSLAGADSYNEQFF. The chain employs TRBV5-4 and TRBJ2-1; D unclear. CDR3 size: 16 residues. V lost 0 bases to trimming and J lost 1 base, with 11 bases between them. Germline CDR1 SGHNT, CDR2 YYREEE (reference sequence).

The chain recombines TRBV28 with TRBJ2-3; D is perhaps TRBD2 (6 bases). The CDR3 totals 14 residues. V shed 5 bases and J shed 6 bases, with 15 bases lying between them. Germline V gene lookup returns CDR1 MDHEN and CDR2 SYDVKM. CDR3 sequence reads: CASSGGTPTDTQYF. Written as DNA, the CDR3 is TGTGCCAGCAGTGGCGGGACTCCTACCGATACGCAGTATTTT.

J is TRBJ2-2 and V is TRBV6-5, with 8 nucleotides matching TRBD1. V gave up 10 bases and J gave up 4 bases; unmatched junction bases: 11. This CDR3 region has 15 residues. Germline CDR1 reads MNHEY; CDR2 reads SVGAGI. The CDR3 is CATKLWTGSTGELFF. CDR3 coding DNA: TGTGCCACTAAGCTATGGACAGGGAGCACCGGGGAGCTGTTTTTT.